Given below is one T cell receptor beta chain in context. This sample was included in a study of blood T cell repertoires in COVID-19. V was cut by 5 bases and J by 2 bases, with 22 bases left in between. Germline lookup yields CDR1 LNHDA and CDR2 SQIVND (reference sequence). CDR3 size: 17 residues. Seattle cases were enrolled at active infection and followed longitudinally. Per the study methods: It was from reference gene primer amplification that nucleated cell counts were estimated. TCRdb keeps only in-frame clones here, not all; method: immunoSEQ multiplex PCR. Clonal size and the V and J genes are those of that table, whereas D and trimming came from the DNA. The table has some 200,000 clones, 80% to 90% seen once.

V is TRBV19 and J is TRBJ2-7; possible D gene TRBD1, 5 bases. Sequencing was carried out using peripheral blood. This TCR came from a woman in her sixties or seventies with COVID-19, enrolled during active disease. The CDR3 DNA follows: TGTGCCAGTAGTCCCCCTTTCCCGCAGGGTGCTGCCTACGAGCAGTACTTC. Protein: CASSPPFPQGAAYEQYF.